These 20 T cell receptor beta chains were sequenced from one sample in a study of vaccination and CD4 T cells after COVID-19. Antigen specificity for these receptors is unknown. Sequenced with the Oncomine TCR Beta short-read assay was DNA taken from cultured CD4+ T cells. Each CDR3 protein is one row after TCRdb ran MiXCR on the PCR reads. The table has about 22,000 distinct CDR3 sequences, approximately 38% seen once; the top ten hold 25% to 30%. Time point of the sample: late sampling 161 to 241 days after vaccination in a few convalescent patients. Regarding treatment: roughly 10-day PBMC culture with coronavirus spike peptide pools or control peptides (ViraFEST assay). This material consisted of CD4+ T cells from blood, cultured in vitro, taken about 7 months after SARS-CoV-2 vaccination. All receptors derive from a human donor who had recovered from COVID-19.

V and J are TRBV2 and TRBJ1-6; 8 nucleotides agree with TRBD1. Germline V lookup: CDR1 SNHLY, CDR2 FYNNEI. The CDR3 loop spans 15 amino acids. J gave up 10 bases and V 2 bases, and 7 bases lay outside the gene matches. The DNA of the CDR3 is TGTGCCAGCAGTGAACAGGGGGCTTTGTACTCACCCCTCCACTTT. Translating it yields CASSEQGALYSPLHF.

V gene TRBV5-1 combines with J gene TRBJ2-1; D perhaps matches TRBD2 (5 bases). The germline V and J ends were trimmed by 4 bases and 3 bases, with 14 bases remaining between them. This CDR3 is 15 amino acids long. Germline V lookup: CDR1 SGHRS, CDR2 YFSETQ. CDR3 nucleotide sequence: TGCGCCAGCAGCGCAGGTAAAGGAGGCTACAATGAGCAGTTCTTC. It encodes CASSAGKGGYNEQFF.

The chain carries TRBV7-3 and TRBJ2-1, with D perhaps matching TRBD1 (6 bases). The CDR3 is 15 residues long. Germline values: CDR1 SGHTA, CDR2 FQGTGA. V was trimmed by 5 bases and J by 5 bases, leaving 16 bases between them. CDR3 residues: CASSVTGTNHNEQFF. The CDR3 nucleotides are TGTGCCAGCAGCGTTACCGGGACAAACCACAATGAGCAGTTCTTC. The full variable domain, in which reference TRBV7-3 and TRBJ2-1 provide the parts outside the CDR3, is GAGVSQTPSNKVTEKGKYVELRCDPISGHTALYWYRQSLGQGPEFLIYFQGTGAADDSGLPNDRFFAVRPEGSVSTLKIQRTERGDSAVYLCASSVTGTNHNEQFFGPGTRLTVL.

The chain employs TRBV10-3 and TRBJ1-1; 7 nucleotides match TRBD1. In germline, CDR1 is ENHRY, CDR2 SYGVKD. V lost 6 bases, J lost 5 bases, and 6 bases stayed unmatched. The CDR3 is 13 amino acids. CDR3 sequence (DNA): TGTGCCATCAGCGGACAGGAGGGGACTGAAGCTTTCTTT. Translating gives CAISGQEGTEAFF.

As concerns this clonotype: At one of its ends the junction is not consistent with the germline gene, which may arise from a read error. This chain connects TRBV20-1 to TRBJ1-1; D is possibly TRBD1 (6 bases). The germline gives CDR1 DFQATT, CDR2 SNEGSKA (reference sequence). The CDR3 covers 16 residues. CDR3 residues: CSAAQSRGSRDTETFF. The DNA of the CDR3 is TGCAGTGCTGCACAAAGTAGGGGGTCACGGGACACTGAAACTTTCTTT.

V is TRBV29-1 and J is TRBJ2-5; D is perhaps TRBD1 (5 bases). Trimming took off 6 bases at V and 5 bases at J, with 16 bases between the two ends. CDR1 SQVTM and CDR2 ANQGSEA come from the germline V gene. The CDR3 covers 13 residues. The CDR3 DNA sequence: TGCAGCGTGTCAAGGCAGGGTCGGGAGACCCAGTACTTC. Translating gives CSVSRQGRETQYF.

The chain employs TRBV7-4 and TRBJ2-1; no reliable D call. The CDR3 length is 14 residues. V lost 5 bases to trimming and J lost 1 base, with 9 bases between them. Germline V gene sequence: CDR1 SGHVT, CDR2 SQSDAQ. In DNA, the CDR3 is TGTGCCAGCAGCGTAGGCCCTTCCTACAATGAGCAGTTCTTC. The encoded protein is CASSVGPSYNEQFF.

This clonotype was detected once. The chain recombines TRBV4-3 with TRBJ2-7; 11 bases match TRBD1. Germline CDR1 LGHNA, CDR2 YSLEER. CDR3 length: 18 amino acids. After removal of 3 bases from V and 2 bases from J, the junction contained 12 bases not matched to a gene. Written as DNA, the CDR3 is TGCGCCAGCAGCCAGGGGACAGGGGGTATAGTCGGCACCTACGAGCAGTACTTC. It translates to CASSQGTGGIVGTYEQYF.

V is TRBV5-6 and J is TRBJ2-3, with TRBD1 matching 7 bases. V dropped 4 bases and J dropped 6; count of bases not matched to a gene: 5. This CDR3 has 13 amino acids. Germline CDR1 is SGHDT and CDR2 is YYEEEE. CDR3 bases: TGTGCCAGCAGCCAAGACAGGGTCGATACGCAGTATTTT. This gives the protein CASSQDRVDTQYF.

J is TRBJ2-1 and V is TRBV6-1, with 11 bases identical to TRBD2. The CDR3 totals 14 residues. Germline values: CDR1 MNHNS, CDR2 SASEGT. After removal of 6 bases from V and 6 bases from J, the junction contained 4 bases not matched to a gene. CDR3 region: CASSALAGVNEQFF. The CDR3 coding sequence is TGTGCCAGCAGCGCACTAGCGGGGGTCAATGAGCAGTTCTTC.

The gene calls are TRBV2 and TRBJ1-1; 7 bases line up with TRBD1. Germline V gene lookup returns CDR1 SNHLY and CDR2 FYNNEI. V dropped 7 bases and J dropped 8; count of bases not matched to a gene: 10. The CDR3 sequence is 13 residues long. The CDR3 DNA sequence: TGTGCCAGCAATTTAGACAGGGAGGTGGAAGCTTTCTTT. Translated: CASNLDREVEAFF. Full variable domain (remainder filled in from reference TRBV2 and TRBJ1-1): EPEVTQTPSHQVTQMGQEVILRCVPISNHLYFYWYRQILGQKVEFLVSFYNNEISEKSEIFDDQFSVERPDGSNFTLKIRSTKLEDSAMYFCASNLDREVEAFFGQGTRLTVV.

The CDR3 sequence is CASSFVGSYGYTF. In nucleotides, the CDR3 is TGTGCCAGCAGTTTTGTGGGTTCCTATGGCTACACCTTC. The rearrangement joins TRBV27 to TRBJ1-2; no firm D call. CDR3 size: 13 residues. The germline gives CDR1 MNHEY, CDR2 SMNVEV (reference sequence). V was cut by 3 bases and J by 4 bases, with 9 bases left in between.

The chain recombines TRBV27 with TRBJ2-7; D might be TRBD2 (6 bases). Looked up from germline, CDR1 is MNHEY and CDR2 is SMNVEV (reference sequence). The V and J ends lost 0 bases and 1 base respectively, with 10 bases between them. The length of the CDR3 is 15 residues. CDR3 nucleotides: TGTGCCAGCAGTTTATCGTCCGGGGGTTCCTACGAGCAGTACTTC. It is translated as CASSLSSGGSYEQYF.

The chain recombines TRBV7-3 with TRBJ2-5; a possible D gene is TRBD2 (5 bases). V gave up 2 bases and J gave up 3 bases, with 13 bases separating them. This CDR3 has 15 amino acids. Germline assignment: CDR1 SGHTA and CDR2 FQGTGA. The CDR3 sequence is CASSLEVEAKETQYF. CDR3 DNA sequence: TGTGCCAGCAGCTTAGAGGTGGAGGCTAAAGAGACCCAGTACTTC.

This clonotype came up a few times. The CDR3 protein is CSARSRPGQNTEAFF. CDR3 DNA: TGCAGTGCTAGATCGAGACCGGGCCAGAACACTGAAGCTTTCTTT. V gene TRBV20-1 combines with J gene TRBJ1-1; no clear D. The germline V gene has CDR1 DFQATT and CDR2 SNEGSKA (reference sequence). The V and J ends lost 2 bases and 1 base respectively, with 14 bases between them. The CDR3 contains 15 residues.

This clonotype has a single count. The chain has TRBV24-1 and TRBJ2-7; 7 nucleotides line up with TRBD2. Trimming at V came to 3 bases and at J to 7 bases, leaving 17 bases not matched to a gene. The CDR3 loop spans 17 amino acids. Germline-derived CDR1 and CDR2 are KGHDR and SFDVKD. The CDR3 nucleotides are TGTGCCACCAGTGATCCCTTAAGGACGGGGGGTTACGAGGAGCAGTACTTC. Amino acid sequence: CATSDPLRTGGYEEQYF.

This clonotype occurred a few times. CDR3 nucleotides: TGTGCCACCAGCACCCCGGGGGGCTGGGATACGCAGTATTTT. Protein: CATSTPGGWDTQYF. The gene calls are TRBV15 and TRBJ2-3; tentatively, D is TRBD2 (7 bases). CDR1 and CDR2 from the germline V gene are LNHNV and YYDKDF (reference sequence). The CDR3 covers 14 residues. The V and J ends lost 4 bases and 6 bases respectively, with 14 bases between them.

This clonotype appeared a single time. A junction boundary mismatches the germline segment, possibly from a read error. This rearrangement joins TRBV20-1 to TRBJ2-1; TRBD2 matches at 10 bases. The CDR3 runs 14 residues. From germline, CDR1 is DFQATT and CDR2 SNEGSKA (reference sequence). The CDR3 here is CSARGTGTSVLQIF. In DNA form, the CDR3 reads TGCAGTGCTAGAGGTACCGGGACTAGCGTCCTACAGATCTTC.

This chain links TRBV23-1 with TRBJ2-7; D gene unclear. TRBV23-1 is an ORF, with its function uncertain. The V gene lost 3 bases and the J gene lost 3 bases, with 12 bases spanning the gap. The CDR3 consists of 14 residues. CDR3 residues: CASSHIPPCYEQYF. CDR3 nucleotide sequence: TGCGCCAGCAGTCACATCCCCCCATGCTACGAGCAGTACTTC.

The chain combines TRBV7-3 with TRBJ1-2; 7 nucleotides line up with TRBD1. CDR1 and CDR2 from the germline V gene are SGHTA and FQGTGA. V was clipped by 5 bases and J by 8 bases; unmatched bases: 8. The CDR3 extends over 13 amino acids. Written as DNA, the CDR3 is TGTGCCAGCAGCCAGACAGGGCTGGACGGCTACACCTTC. Protein product: CASSQTGLDGYTF.